This T cell receptor beta chain was found in a study of OX40 agonist ivuxolimab in advanced cancers. This CDR3 comprises 17 residues. The germline CDR1 and CDR2 sequences are SSHAT and FNYEAQ (reference sequence). Study-wide results and limits: Patients with a partial response at 0.1-3.0 mg/kg had among the lowest clonal expansion. Expanded clones were, on average, more numerous among CD8+ T cells than CD4+.

Method: immunoSEQ multiplex PCR; TCRdb's copy keeps in-frame clones and lacks some. The data contain fewer than 45,000 clones, under 85% of them seen just once; the ten biggest clones take up 15% to 20%. As concerns this clone: Its antigen is not known. An end of the junction does not agree with germline; a read error may underlie this.

The sequence was collected from an adult with an advanced solid tumor such as melanoma, head and neck, liver or kidney cancer. The sample consisted of CD4+ or CD8+ T cells sorted from blood, taken in a trial of the OX40 agonist ivuxolimab. The genes are TRBV7-7 and TRBJ2-7; TRBD1 agrees at 8 bases. The CDR3, as DNA: TGTGCTAGCAGCTTAGAACCCACCGGGACAGGACCCTACGAGCAGTACTTC. This encodes CASSLEPTGTGPYEQYF.